This entry lists 2 T cell receptor beta chains sequenced from one sample in a study of identical twins. TCRdb analysed the 5' RACE reads with MiXCR anew, one entry per CDR3 protein. Of some 500,000 distinct CDR3 sequences listed, roughly a fifth are singletons. The data also belong to a second study, concerning T cells expressing NK-cell markers.

Sequenced input: CD4+ T cells sorted from blood. These receptors originate from a woman aged 18-35 years in good health.

This chain joins TRBV12-3 or TRBV12-4 and TRBJ2-1; 9 bases map to TRBD2. This CDR3 spans 14 amino acids. Trimming took 5 bases from V and 7 from J; bases not matched to a gene: 6. Here the CDR3 reads CASSPGTSRNEQFF. DNA of the CDR3: TGTGCCAGCAGTCCCGGGACTAGCCGGAATGAGCAGTTCTTC.

In this sample, this clonotype turned up many times. The gene calls are TRBV29-1 and TRBJ2-1; 11 nucleotides align to TRBD2. This CDR3 comprises 14 residues. With 6 bases clipped from V and 2 bases from J, the junction kept 3 bases outside the gene matches. Germline V gene sequence: CDR1 SQVTM, CDR2 ANQGSEA. CDR3 sequence: CSVELAGAYNEQFF. The CDR3, as DNA: TGCAGCGTGGAACTAGCGGGAGCCTACAATGAGCAGTTCTTC.